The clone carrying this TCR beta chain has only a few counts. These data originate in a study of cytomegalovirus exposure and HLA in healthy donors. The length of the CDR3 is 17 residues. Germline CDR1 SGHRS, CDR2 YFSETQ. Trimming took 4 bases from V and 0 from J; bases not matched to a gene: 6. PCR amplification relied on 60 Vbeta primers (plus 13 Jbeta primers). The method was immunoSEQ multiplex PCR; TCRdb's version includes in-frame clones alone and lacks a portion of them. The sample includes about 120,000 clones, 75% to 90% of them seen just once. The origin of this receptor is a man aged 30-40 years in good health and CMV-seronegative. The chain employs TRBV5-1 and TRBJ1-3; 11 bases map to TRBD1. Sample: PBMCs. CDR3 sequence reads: CASSAGTGGSSGNTIYF. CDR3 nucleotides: TGCGCCAGCAGCGCCGGGACAGGGGGGAGCTCTGGAAACACCATATATTTT.